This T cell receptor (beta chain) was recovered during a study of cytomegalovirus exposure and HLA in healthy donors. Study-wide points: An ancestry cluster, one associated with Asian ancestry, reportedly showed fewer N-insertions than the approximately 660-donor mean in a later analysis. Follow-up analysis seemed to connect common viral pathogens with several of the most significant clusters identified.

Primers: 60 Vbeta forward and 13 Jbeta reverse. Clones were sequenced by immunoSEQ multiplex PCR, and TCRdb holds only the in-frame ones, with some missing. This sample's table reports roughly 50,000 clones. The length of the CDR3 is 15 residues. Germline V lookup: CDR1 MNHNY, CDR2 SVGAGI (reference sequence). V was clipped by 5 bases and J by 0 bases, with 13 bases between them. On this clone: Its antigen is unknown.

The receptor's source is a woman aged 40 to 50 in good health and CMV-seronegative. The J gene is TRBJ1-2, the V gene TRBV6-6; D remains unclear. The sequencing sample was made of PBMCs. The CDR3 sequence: CASSANGRANYGYTF. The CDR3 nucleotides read TGTGCCAGCAGTGCCAATGGGAGAGCTAACTATGGCTACACCTTC.